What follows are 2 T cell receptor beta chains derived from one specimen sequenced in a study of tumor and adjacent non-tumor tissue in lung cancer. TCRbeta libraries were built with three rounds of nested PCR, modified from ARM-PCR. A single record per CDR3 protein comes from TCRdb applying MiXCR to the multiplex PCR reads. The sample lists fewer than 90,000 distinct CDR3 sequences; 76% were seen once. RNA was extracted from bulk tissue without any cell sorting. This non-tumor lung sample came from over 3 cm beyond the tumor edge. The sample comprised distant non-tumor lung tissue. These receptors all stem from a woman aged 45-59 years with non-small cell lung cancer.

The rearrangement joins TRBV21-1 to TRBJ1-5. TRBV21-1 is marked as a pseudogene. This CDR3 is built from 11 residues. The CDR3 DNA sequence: TGTGCCGGCGCCGCTCTTGAGCCCCAGCATTTT. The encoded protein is CAGAALEPQHF.

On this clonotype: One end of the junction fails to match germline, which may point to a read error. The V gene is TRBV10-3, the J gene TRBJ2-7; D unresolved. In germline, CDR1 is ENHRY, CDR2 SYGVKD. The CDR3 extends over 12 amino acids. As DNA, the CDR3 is TGTGCCATCAATCTGGAATCCTACGGGCAGTACTTC. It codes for CAINLESYGQYF.